The entry that follows covers one T cell receptor beta chain sequence. As yet, its antigen is unknown. CDR1 MDHEN and CDR2 SYDVKM come from the germline V gene. Trimming shortened V by 6 bases and J by 0 bases, and 10 bases separated the two germline ends. This CDR3 is 14 amino acids long. Study-level points and caveats: Tumor-infiltrating Treg TCR alpha and beta sequences overlapped most with tumor naive CD4+ T cells, then blood naive.

A single record per CDR3 protein comes from TCRdb applying MiXCR to the 5' RACE reads. Here the sample spans thousands of distinct CDR3 sequences, roughly 60% being singletons. CD4+CD45RO+CD25- cells were isolated as memory CD4+ T cells. The receptor's source is a female donor with breast cancer. The V call is TRBV28, the J call TRBJ2-3; no reliable D call. The sequenced sample consisted of tumor-infiltrating memory CD4+ T cells sorted from the breast tumor. Subset specified: memory CD4+ T cells, CD4+CD45RO+CD25-. The CDR3 coding sequence is TGTGCCAGCAGAACAGCATCTAGCACAGATACGCAGTATTTT. Its translation is CASRTASSTDTQYF.